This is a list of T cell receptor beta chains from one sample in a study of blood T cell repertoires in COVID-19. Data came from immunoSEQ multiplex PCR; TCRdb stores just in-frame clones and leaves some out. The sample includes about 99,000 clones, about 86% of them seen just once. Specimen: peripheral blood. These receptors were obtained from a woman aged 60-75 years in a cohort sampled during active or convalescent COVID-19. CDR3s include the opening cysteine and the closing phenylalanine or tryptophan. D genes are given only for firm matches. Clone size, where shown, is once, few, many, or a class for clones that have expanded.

TGTGCCAGCACCGGAGGGGCTGCCTCTGGAGCTTTCTTT,CASTGGAASGAFF,-,TRBJ1-1,few,TRBV12-3/TRBV12-4
TGTGCCAGCAGCTTACGACTAGCGGGAGGGTACATGAGTGCCGGGGAGCTGTTTTTT,CASSLRLAGGYMSAGELFF,TRBD2,TRBJ2-2,few,TRBV7-8
TGTGCCAGCACTTTGGACAGGGTGGGAAACACCATATATTTT,CASTLDRVGNTIYF,TRBD1,TRBJ1-3,few,TRBV2
TGCAGTGCTAGTAAGGGCGGGAGTGCCTACAATGAGCAGTTCTTC,CSASKGGSAYNEQFF,TRBD2,TRBJ2-1,-,TRBV20-1
TGTGCCAGCAGTTACTCGTCAGGGGCCACTGAAGCTTTCTTT,CASSYSSGATEAFF,-,TRBJ1-1,-,TRBV6-2/TRBV6-3
TGCGCCAGCAGCTTAGAGGGTTCCTACAATGAGCAGTTCTTC,CASSLEGSYNEQFF,-,TRBJ2-1,-,TRBV5-1
TGTGCCTGGGCCCGTAGTCCCAATCAGCCCCAGCATTTT,CAWARSPNQPQHF,-,TRBJ1-5,-,TRBV30
TGTGCCAGCTCTAGGACAGGGGACTCCTACGAGCAGTACTTC,CASSRTGDSYEQYF,TRBD1,TRBJ2-7,once,TRBV18
TGTGCCAGCAGCCACGGCGCAGGGTTCACAGATACGCAGTATTTT,CASSHGAGFTDTQYF,-,TRBJ2-3,-,TRBV14
TGTGCCAGCAGTTTAACGGCAGGATATGGCTACACCTTC,CASSLTAGYGYTF,-,TRBJ1-2,-,TRBV27
TGTGCCAGTAGTGCACAGGGGAACACTGAAGCTTTCTTT,CASSAQGNTEAFF,-,TRBJ1-1,-,TRBV19
TGTGCCAGTAGTCACAGGGATTACGAGCAGTACTTC,CASSHRDYEQYF,-,TRBJ2-7,-,TRBV19
TGTGCCAGCAGCTTGACAGGGGGCGAGGGAGATACGCAGTATTTT,CASSLTGGEGDTQYF,TRBD1,TRBJ2-3,-,TRBV7-9
TGCGCCAGCAGCTTGCGTGGAACTTCGGGGGAGCAGTACTTC,CASSLRGTSGEQYF,-,TRBJ2-7,-,TRBV5-1
TGTGCCACCAGCACCCCCGCCGGGACAGGGGCGTACAATGAGCAGTTCTTC,CATSTPAGTGAYNEQFF,TRBD1,TRBJ2-1,-,TRBV15
TGCGCCAGCAGCCAAGCGCAGGGTATCCGAAACACCATATATTTT,CASSQAQGIRNTIYF,-,TRBJ1-3,-,TRBV4-1
TGTGCCAGCAGCCACTCTAGCGGCCTGTACGAGCAGTACTTC,CASSHSSGLYEQYF,TRBD2,TRBJ2-7,few,TRBV6-2/TRBV6-3
TGTGCCTGGAGTGTAGAAGGGCAGGGGGTTTCACCCCTCCACTTT,CAWSVEGQGVSPLHF,TRBD1,TRBJ1-6,-,TRBV30
TGTGCTAGCAGCTTGGGGGCAGGAGGGAGGGGCCCCGGGCAGTACTTC,CASSLGAGGRGPGQYF,-,TRBJ2-7,-,TRBV7-7
TGCGCCAGCAGTTTGTTGGCAGGGGATTACGAGCAGTACTTC,CASSLLAGDYEQYF,-,TRBJ2-7,-,TRBV5-1
TGTGCCAGCAGCTTGCTCCGGGATTATGGCTACACCTTC,CASSLLRDYGYTF,-,TRBJ1-2,-,TRBV5-4
TGCGCCAGCAGCTTACAGGGAGATGGGGAGACCCAGTACTTC,CASSLQGDGETQYF,-,TRBJ2-5,-,TRBV5-1
TGTGCCAGCAGCCAGACCACTAGCTACAATGAGCAGTTCTTC,CASSQTTSYNEQFF,-,TRBJ2-1,-,TRBV3-1/TRBV3-2
TGTGCCATCAGTGAGCCTGCGGACAGGCGGGATAGTGGAAACACCATATATTTT,CAISEPADRRDSGNTIYF,TRBD1,TRBJ1-3,-,TRBV10-3
TGTGCCACCCGGGCCGGAGGGTTGGGGCCTACCTACGAGCAGTACTTC,CATRAGGLGPTYEQYF,-,TRBJ2-7,-,TRBV28
TGTGCCAGCAGCCCTAAAACCGGACTAGCGGGAGAGACCCAGTACTTC,CASSPKTGLAGETQYF,TRBD2,TRBJ2-5,-,TRBV7-8
TGTGCCAGCAGCCAAGATACGGGGGCAGGGGGCACCTATGGCTACACCTTC,CASSQDTGAGGTYGYTF,TRBD1,TRBJ1-2,-,TRBV3-1/TRBV3-2
TGTGCCAGCAGTCCAGGGACAGGGACGCGCTACACCTTC,CASSPGTGTRYTF,TRBD1,TRBJ1-2,-,TRBV25-1
TGTGCCTGGAGTGTTCTTCTCAGGGCTGGTAACTATGGCTACACCTTC,CAWSVLLRAGNYGYTF,-,TRBJ1-2,-,TRBV30
TGTGCCAGCAGCGTACTAGCGGGGGTTAGGGAGACCCAGTACTTC,CASSVLAGVRETQYF,TRBD2,TRBJ2-5,-,TRBV7-9
TGCGCCAGCAGCTTGCAAGGGGATGGCTACACCTTC,CASSLQGDGYTF,-,TRBJ1-2,-,TRBV5-1
TGTGCCAGCAGCCCATCGGGACTTCGCACCGGGGAGCTGTTTTTT,CASSPSGLRTGELFF,-,TRBJ2-2,-,TRBV11-2
TGTGCCAGCAGCCTAGGGACTAGCCGGAACGTGCAGTACTTC,CASSLGTSRNVQYF,TRBD2,TRBJ2-7,-,TRBV3-1/TRBV3-2
TGTGCCACCAGTGATTCCCGGGTGATTAGCGGGGCCCGCTTTACGCAGTATTTT,CATSDSRVISGARFTQYF,TRBD2,TRBJ2-3,-,TRBV24-1
TGTGCCAGTAGTATTGGCTCAAGGGGGAGGGCGCATCATGGCTACACCTTC,CASSIGSRGRAHHGYTF,-,TRBJ1-2,-,TRBV19
TGTGCCAGCAGCTCGGGACAGGGCAATGAAAAACTGTTTTTT,CASSSGQGNEKLFF,TRBD1,TRBJ1-4,-,TRBV9
TGCGCCAGCAGCTTGGACGGAGCCGGGGGGCGACTGTTTTTT,CASSLDGAGGRLFF,-,TRBJ1-4,few,TRBV5-1
TGTGCCTGGGGTTTGGGGGGGAACACTGAAGCTTTCTTT,CAWGLGGNTEAFF,-,TRBJ1-1,-,TRBV30
TGTGCCATCAGTGGAACCCAGGTGGAGAACACTGAAGCTTTCTTT,CAISGTQVENTEAFF,-,TRBJ1-1,-,TRBV10-3
TGTGCCAGCAGTCGCCCGGGACAGGGAAAAGAGACCCAGTACTTC,CASSRPGQGKETQYF,TRBD1,TRBJ2-5,-,TRBV28
TGTGCCAGTAGTCTAACGAGGACCGGGGAGCTGTTTTTT,CASSLTRTGELFF,-,TRBJ2-2,-,TRBV19
TGTGCCAGTAAAGACAGTGGCTCTGGAAACACCATATATTTT,CASKDSGSGNTIYF,-,TRBJ1-3,-,TRBV19
TGCGCCAGCAGCCAAAGAATTGGCGGGAATCAGCCCCAGCATTTT,CASSQRIGGNQPQHF,-,TRBJ1-5,-,TRBV4-1
TGTGCCAGCAGCTTAGCGCTTACAGGGGTCGCCTACGAGCAGTACTTC,CASSLALTGVAYEQYF,TRBD1,TRBJ2-7,-,TRBV7-9
TGTGCCAGTAGTATAGCGGGGGGAGGCCTCGGGGAGCTGTTTTTT,CASSIAGGGLGELFF,TRBD2,TRBJ2-2,-,TRBV19
TGTGCCAGCAGTAGCCCTGGCACAGATACGCAGTATTTT,CASSSPGTDTQYF,-,TRBJ2-3,-,TRBV6-5
TGTGCCAGCAGCTTGGGTCGTAGGACAGCCATCACAGATACGCAGTATTTT,CASSLGRRTAITDTQYF,-,TRBJ2-3,-,TRBV5-5
TGTGCCAGCAGCCCGGGACTAGCGAACAACAATGAGCAGTTCTTC,CASSPGLANNNEQFF,TRBD2,TRBJ2-1,-,TRBV5-4
TGTGCCAGCAGCCGAAACGGGGGGGTCAGCACAGATACGCAGTATTTT,CASSRNGGVSTDTQYF,TRBD2,TRBJ2-3,once,TRBV11-2
TGTGCCTCGTCCGGGACAGCATCTAAGAACACTGAAGCTTTCTTT,CASSGTASKNTEAFF,-,TRBJ1-1,-,TRBV21-1
TGTGCCAGCAGTTTCAGGGGCTTTTATGGCTACACCTTC,CASSFRGFYGYTF,-,TRBJ1-2,-,TRBV2
TGTGCCAGCAGTGACTCGGGGCCGAGTAATGAAAAACTGTTTTTT,CASSDSGPSNEKLFF,-,TRBJ1-4,large,TRBV6-4
TGTGCCAGCAGCCCCTTGGGAGTAGCCAAAAACATTCAGTACTTC,CASSPLGVAKNIQYF,-,TRBJ2-4,-,TRBV28